The 23 T cell receptor delta chains below all came from one sample that was sequenced in a study of gamma-delta chains in newborns, infants, children. TCRdb fed the reads to CATT. The data show approximately 2,500 delta-chain clones, 0.9% to 1.2% seen once. The material sequenced was blood. These receptors all come from a child who was a newborn, infant or young child, either healthy, febrile or measles-vaccinated (not recorded which).

By sample fraction, this clone is large (0.1 to 1%). This sample also contains other DNA sequences that code for the same CDR3. V and J are TRDV2 and TRDJ3; D possibly corresponds to TRDD3 (6 bases). Trimming stripped 2 bases from V and 0 bases from J, with 13 bases between. This CDR3 has 18 residues. Germline V lookup: CDR1 GEAIGNYY, CDR2 EKD. Written as DNA, the CDR3 is TGTGCCTGTGACAAGTTAGGATACCGCTCCTGGGACACCCGACAGATGTTTTTC. Translated, it gives CACDKLGYRSWDTRQMFF.

With regard to this clone: The protein TCRdb lists belongs to a much larger clone and differs from this DNA's translation at residue 19, which points to a read error; the protein shown is made from the DNA. J is TRDJ3 and V is TRDV2; 9 positions match TRDD3. Per the germline V gene, CDR1 is GEAIGNYY and CDR2 is EKD. The CDR3 has 21 residues. The CDR3: CACDRYWGTRLSSWDTRQRFF. CDR3 nucleotide sequence: TGTGCCTGTGACCGGTACTGGGGGACACGTCTTAGCTCCTGGGACACCCGACAGAGGTTTTTC.

As concerns this clone: TCRdb assigns this DNA the protein of a much larger clone, which departs from its translation at residue 10; this likely reflects a read error, and the protein shown comes from translating the DNA. The chain recombines TRDV2 with TRDJ1; 11 positions agree with TRDD3. Per germline, CDR1 GEAIGNYY and CDR2 EKD. V lost 4 bases to trimming and J lost 4 bases; unmatched junction nucleotides: 7. This CDR3 is built from 15 residues. Here the CDR3 reads CACDGLGDNIDKLIF. CDR3 DNA sequence: TGTGCCTGTGATGGACTGGGGGATAACATCGATAAACTCATCTTT.

This clone was found many times. It differs at one base from a far larger clone, so likely a read error. This sequence joins TRDV2 and TRDJ3; 7 nucleotides line up with TRDD3. This CDR3 contains 17 residues. V shed 3 bases and J 0 bases; nucleotides not matched to a gene: 4. Germline CDR1 GEAIGNYY, CDR2 EKD. CDR3 sequence reads: CACDAAGGSWDTRQMFF. CDR3 DNA: TGTGCCTGTGACGCCGCTGGGGGCTCCTGGGACACCCGACAGATGTTTTTC.

As for this clone: TCRdb attributes to this sequence the protein of a much larger clone, which differs from the DNA translation at residue 5; a read error is likely, and the protein displayed is translated from the DNA. This rearrangement joins TRDV2 to TRDJ2, with 9 bases fitting TRDD3. The CDR3 is 14 residues long. Germline CDR1 is GEAIGNYY and CDR2 is EKD. The CDR3 is CACDAWGMTAQLFF. DNA of the CDR3: TGTGCCTGTGACGCCTGGGGGATGACAGCGCAACTCTTCTTT.

This clone came up a few times. J is TRDJ3 and V is TRDV2, with 8 nucleotides matching TRDD3. The germline V gene encodes CDR1 GEAIGNYY and CDR2 EKD. The V gene end was trimmed by 1 base and the J gene end by 0 bases; junction bases not matched to a gene: 7. The CDR3 is 19 residues long. The CDR3 protein is CACDTVLGVSSWDTRQMFF. CDR3 coding DNA: TGTGCCTGTGACACGGTACTGGGGGTCAGCTCCTGGGACACCCGACAGATGTTTTTC.

This clone was counted a few times. The TCRdb protein comes from a much larger clone and disagrees with this DNA's translation at residue 9, likely due to a read error; the protein given here is derived from the DNA. J is TRDJ3 and V is TRDV2, with D tentatively TRDD3 (6 bases). CDR1 and CDR2 (germline): GEAIGNYY, EKD. The germline V and J ends were trimmed by 0 bases and 0 bases, with 11 bases remaining between them. This CDR3 contains 18 residues. CDR3 loop: CACDTWGSGSWDTRQMFF. The CDR3 region has the DNA TGTGCCTGTGACACCTGGGGGTCGGGCTCCTGGGACACCCGACAGATGTTTTTC.

This clone is hyperexpanded within its sample. The same CDR3 also results from other DNA sequences found in this sample. The V and J genes are TRDV2 and TRDJ3; 9 bases are a match to TRDD3. The CDR3 covers 18 residues. The J segment lost 0 bases and the V segment lost 2 bases, leaving 4 bases of the junction unmatched. The V gene's germline CDR1 is GEAIGNYY and CDR2 EKD. The CDR3 sequence: CACDILGESSWDTRQMFF. Written as DNA, the CDR3 is TGTGCCTGTGACATACTGGGGGAGAGCTCCTGGGACACCCGACAGATGTTTTTC.

This clone has more than one count but fewer than ten. With only one base between it and a far larger clone, this is likely a read error. At the DNA level, this CDR3 is encoded by other sequences in the same sample as well. The rearrangement uses TRDV2 and TRDJ3; 9 nucleotides align to TRDD3. Trimming took 3 bases from V and 0 from J; bases not matched to a gene: 14. Looked up from germline, CDR1 is GEAIGNYY and CDR2 is EKD. The CDR3 totals 21 residues. The CDR3: CACDRYWGTRLSSWDTRQMFF. CDR3 bases: TGTGCCTGTGACCGGTACTGGGGGACGCGTCTTAGCTCCTGGGACACCCGACAGATGTTTTTC.

In regard to this clone: A far larger clone is only one base removed, so a read error is likely. Additional DNA sequences in this sample encode the identical CDR3. The CDR3 DNA sequence: TGTGCCTGTGACACCGTGGGAGGGAGCTCCTGGGACACCCGACAGATGTTTTTC. This encodes CACDTVGGSSWDTRQMFF. The genes are TRDV2 and TRDJ3; D remains ambiguous. The V gene's germline CDR1 is GEAIGNYY and CDR2 EKD. The V and J ends lost 0 bases and 0 bases respectively, with 11 bases between them. The CDR3 is made up of 18 amino acids.

Only a few counts were recorded for this clone. Translating this DNA gives a protein that differs at residue 9 from the TCRdb one, which belongs to a much larger clone; a read error is likely, and the protein shown is this translation. The chain carries TRDV2 and TRDJ3; TRDD3 might be the D (5 bases). Germline assignment: CDR1 GEAIGNYY and CDR2 EKD. This CDR3 has 17 amino acids. Trimming took 0 bases from V and 5 from J, leaving 13 bases between them. CDR3 DNA sequence: TGTGCCTGTGACACCGTCTGGGATGGGCGGGACACCCGACAGATGTTTTTC. Its protein product is CACDTVWDGRDTRQMFF.

A few counts support this clone. TCRdb shows a much larger clone's protein in place of this DNA's translation, and the two differ at residues 3 and 11, likely through a read error; the protein shown is translated from the DNA. V is TRDV2 and J is TRDJ2; 8 nucleotides agree with TRDD3. Germline CDR1 reads GEAIGNYY; CDR2 reads EKD. The CDR3 runs to 14 residues. CDR3 DNA sequence: TGTGCCAGTGACACCTGGGGGAAGACAGCACGACTCTTCTTT. Translated, it gives CASDTWGKTARLFF.

In the case of this clone: A far larger clone is off by one base, so a read error is likely. Other DNA sequences in the sample encode the same CDR3. V usage is TRDV2 and J usage is TRDJ3; weak D call: TRDD3 (5 bases). The germline CDR1 and CDR2 sequences are GEAIGNYY and EKD. CDR3 size: 19 residues. The CDR3 DNA reads as TGTGCCTGTGACACGGTGGATGGGTCTGGGACCTGGGACACCCGACAAATGTTTTTC. Translating it yields CACDTVDGSGTWDTRQMFF.

A remark on this clone: This probably arose from a read error, given a far larger clone one base away. This chain uses TRDV2 with TRDJ3, with 8 bases identical to TRDD3. Germline CDR1 and CDR2: GEAIGNYY and EKD. The length of the CDR3 is 19 residues. The trim removed 2 bases at V and 4 bases at J, leaving 12 bases unmatched. The CDR3 DNA is TGTGCCTGTGACAGGGTACTGAGGGATACGCGGTGGGACACCCGACAGATGTTTTTC. It specifies CACDRVLRDTRWDTRQMFF.

A word on this clone: The protein in TCRdb stems from a much larger clone and differs at residue 7 from this DNA's translation, likely a read error; here the protein is translated from the DNA. Other DNA sequences in this specimen translate into the identical CDR3. This chain joins TRDV2 and TRDJ3; D is possibly TRDD3 (6 bases). Trimming shortened V by 2 bases and J by 0 bases, and 13 bases separated the two germline ends. The CDR3 covers 18 residues. Germline lookup yields CDR1 GEAIGNYY and CDR2 EKD. Written as DNA, the CDR3 is TGTGCCTGTGACAACTTGAGGGATAGCTCCTGGGACACCCGACAGATGTTTTTC. It yields the protein CACDNLRDSSWDTRQMFF.

About this clone: A far more abundant clone sits one base away, making this likely a read error. Other nucleotide sequences from this sample produce the same CDR3. This sequence joins TRDV2 and TRDJ3; TRDD3 matches at 8 bases. This CDR3 is built from 21 residues. After removal of 4 bases from V and 0 bases from J, the junction contained 16 bases not matched to a gene. From germline, CDR1 is GEAIGNYY and CDR2 EKD. CDR3 loop: CACDVLGVRRPSSWDTRQMFF. For the CDR3, the DNA is TGTGCCTGTGATGTACTGGGGGTTCGCCGCCCTAGCTCCTGGGACACCCGACAGATGTTTTTC.

As for this clone: TCRdb has a much larger clone's protein, which differs at residue 15 from the translation of this DNA, likely because of a read error; what is shown is the protein translated from the DNA. The V call is TRDV2, the J call TRDJ3, with 9 bases identical to TRDD3. The germline CDR1 and CDR2 sequences are GEAIGNYY and EKD. This CDR3 comprises 18 residues. In DNA, the CDR3 is TGTGCCTGTGACAACTTGGGGGATAGCTCCTGGGACACCCGACGGATGTTTTTC. It codes for CACDNLGDSSWDTRRMFF.

This clone was seen more than once but under ten times. TCRdb lists the protein of a much larger clone for this DNA, which differs at residue 7, so this is likely a read error; the protein given here is translated from the DNA itself. V is TRDV2 and J is TRDJ3; maybe TRDD3 (5 bases). Germline V CDR1 and CDR2: GEAIGNYY, EKD. The CDR3 has 17 amino acids. Trimming removed 2 bases from V and 3 bases from J, with 13 bases in between. The CDR3 loop reads CACDKLWDYWDTRQMFF. The CDR3 nucleotides are TGTGCCTGTGACAAACTGTGGGATTACTGGGACACCCGACAGATGTTTTTC.

This clone turned up a few times. TCRdb has a much larger clone's protein, which differs at residue 10 from the translation of this DNA, likely because of a read error; what is shown is the protein translated from the DNA. The chain combines TRDV2 with TRDJ3; TRDD3 aligns across 12 bases. This CDR3 spans 20 amino acids. Looked up from germline, CDR1 is GEAIGNYY and CDR2 is EKD. Losses at the gene ends were 0 bases for V and 0 bases for J; bases not matched to a gene: 5. The CDR3 reads CACDTYWGILRSWDTRQMFF. CDR3 nucleotides: TGTGCCTGTGACACCTACTGGGGGATACTACGCTCCTGGGACACCCGACAGATGTTTTTC.

This clone showed up many times. This likely reflects a read error, since a far larger clone is one base away. This chain connects TRDV2 to TRDJ3; a weak D match, TRDD3 (6 bases). The CDR3 is 17 residues long. Germline CDR1 and CDR2: GEAIGNYY and EKD. V was trimmed by 0 bases and J by 3 bases, leaving 11 bases between them. The CDR3 nucleotides read TGTGCCTGTGACACCGTCGGGGGACACTGGGACACCCGACAGATGTTTTTC. This sequence encodes CACDTVGGHWDTRQMFF.

This clone was seen ten or more times. TCRdb attributes to this sequence the protein of a much larger clone, which differs from the DNA translation at residue 5; a read error is likely, and the protein displayed is translated from the DNA. V is TRDV2 and J is TRDJ2, with 10 bases lining up with TRDD3. With 3 bases clipped from V and 5 bases from J, the junction kept 2 bases outside the gene matches. Per the germline V gene, CDR1 is GEAIGNYY and CDR2 is EKD. The CDR3 extends over 14 amino acids. This CDR3 is CACDAWGITAQLFF. CDR3 in DNA: TGTGCCTGTGACGCCTGGGGGATAACAGCACAACTCTTCTTT.

In the case of this clone: TCRdb records a much larger clone's protein for this DNA, with a difference at residue 15 that likely arises from a read error; the protein given is the translation of the DNA. V gene TRDV2 combines with J gene TRDJ3, with 12 bases identical to TRDD3. CDR1 is GEAIGNYY and CDR2 is EKD in the germline V gene. The length of the CDR3 is 20 residues. CDR3 coding DNA: TGTGCCTGTGACACCGTACTGGGGGATACCCGCTCCTGGGACGCCCGACAGATGTTTTTC. It yields the protein CACDTVLGDTRSWDARQMFF.

A note on this clone: A single base is all that separates this from a far larger clone, so a read error is likely. The genes are TRDV2 and TRDJ3, with 11 bases lining up with TRDD3. The CDR3 spans 19 residues. Looked up from germline, CDR1 is GEAIGNYY and CDR2 is EKD. The CDR3 reads CACDKVLGDSSWDTRQTFF. DNA for the CDR3: TGTGCCTGTGACAAAGTACTGGGGGATAGCTCCTGGGACACCCGACAGACGTTTTTC.